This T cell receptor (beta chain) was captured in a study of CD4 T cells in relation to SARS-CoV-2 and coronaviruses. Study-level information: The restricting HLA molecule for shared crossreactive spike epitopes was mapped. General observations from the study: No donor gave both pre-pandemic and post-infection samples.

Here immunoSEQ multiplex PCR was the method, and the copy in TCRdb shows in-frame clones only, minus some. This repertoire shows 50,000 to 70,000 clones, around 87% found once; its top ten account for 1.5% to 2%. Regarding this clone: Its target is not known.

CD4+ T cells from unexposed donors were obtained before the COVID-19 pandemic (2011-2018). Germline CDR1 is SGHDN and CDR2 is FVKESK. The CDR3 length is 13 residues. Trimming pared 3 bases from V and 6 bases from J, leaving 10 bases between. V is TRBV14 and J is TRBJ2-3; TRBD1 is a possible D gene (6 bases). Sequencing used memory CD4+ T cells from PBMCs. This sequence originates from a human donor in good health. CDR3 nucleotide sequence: TGTGCCAGCAGCCAGGGACACGCGGATACGCAGTATTTT. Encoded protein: CASSQGHADTQYF.